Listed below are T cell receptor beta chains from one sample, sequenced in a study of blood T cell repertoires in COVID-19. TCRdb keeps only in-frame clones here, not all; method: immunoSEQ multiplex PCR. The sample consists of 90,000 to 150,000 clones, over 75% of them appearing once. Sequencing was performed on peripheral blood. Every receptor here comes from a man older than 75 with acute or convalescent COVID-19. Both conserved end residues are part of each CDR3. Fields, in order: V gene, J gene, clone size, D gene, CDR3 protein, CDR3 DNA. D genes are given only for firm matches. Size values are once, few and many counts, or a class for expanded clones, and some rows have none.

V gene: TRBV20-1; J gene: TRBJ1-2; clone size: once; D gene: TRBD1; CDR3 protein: CSATETGGGYTF; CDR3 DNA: TGCAGTGCTACTGAAACAGGGGGCGGCTACACCTTC
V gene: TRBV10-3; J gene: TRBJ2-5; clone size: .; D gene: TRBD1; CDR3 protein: CAISEISGTGGETQYF; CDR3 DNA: TGTGCCATCAGTGAGATTTCCGGGACAGGGGGTGAGACCCAGTACTTC
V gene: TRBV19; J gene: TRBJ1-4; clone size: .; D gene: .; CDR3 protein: CASRLADRPGEKLFF; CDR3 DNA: TGTGCCAGTAGGCTGGCGGACCGCCCGGGAGAAAAACTGTTTTTT
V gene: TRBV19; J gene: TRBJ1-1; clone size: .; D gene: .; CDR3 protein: CASSSPANGREAFF; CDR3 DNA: TGTGCCAGTAGTAGCCCGGCTAATGGCAGGGAAGCTTTCTTT
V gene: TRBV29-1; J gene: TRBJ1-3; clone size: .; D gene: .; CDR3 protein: CSASTSGSGNTIYF; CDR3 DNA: TGCAGCGCCTCGACGTCAGGCTCTGGAAACACCATATATTTT
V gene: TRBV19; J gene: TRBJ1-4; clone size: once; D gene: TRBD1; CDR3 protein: CASSMAPGGKNEKLFF; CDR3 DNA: TGTGCCAGTAGTATGGCCCCAGGGGGAAAGAATGAAAAACTGTTTTTT
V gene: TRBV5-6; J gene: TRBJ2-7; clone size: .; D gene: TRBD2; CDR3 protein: CASSLASSGRPEQYF; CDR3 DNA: TGTGCCAGCAGCTTGGCCTCGAGCGGGAGGCCCGAGCAGTACTTC
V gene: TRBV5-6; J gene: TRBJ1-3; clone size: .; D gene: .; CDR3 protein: CASSRGSVGNTIYF; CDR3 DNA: TGTGCCAGCAGCAGGGGCTCAGTAGGAAACACCATATATTTT
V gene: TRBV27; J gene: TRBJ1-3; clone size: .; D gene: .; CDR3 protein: CASRQGPGNTIYF; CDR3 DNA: TGTGCCAGCAGACAGGGCCCTGGAAACACCATATATTTT
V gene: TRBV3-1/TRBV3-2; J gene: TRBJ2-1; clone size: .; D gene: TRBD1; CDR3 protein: CASSRTGLGDEQFF; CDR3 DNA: TGTGCCAGCAGTCGGACAGGTCTTGGCGATGAGCAGTTCTTC
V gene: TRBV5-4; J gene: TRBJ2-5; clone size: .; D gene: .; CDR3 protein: CASSFPGGVGETQYF; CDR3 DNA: TGTGCCAGCAGCTTCCCCGGAGGGGTTGGGGAGACCCAGTACTTC
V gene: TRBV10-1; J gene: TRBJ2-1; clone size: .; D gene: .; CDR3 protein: CASSRIVQGPINEQFF; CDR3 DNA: TGCGCCAGCAGTCGGATTGTACAGGGTCCGATCAATGAGCAGTTCTTC
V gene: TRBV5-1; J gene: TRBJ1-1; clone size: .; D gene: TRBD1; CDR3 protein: CASSSRTGTGFSTEAFF; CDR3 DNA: TGCGCCAGCAGCTCTCGTACGGGGACAGGCTTTAGCACTGAAGCTTTCTTT
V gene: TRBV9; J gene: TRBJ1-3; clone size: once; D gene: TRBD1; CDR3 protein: CASSEGQGAVGNTIYF; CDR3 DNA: TGTGCCAGCAGCGAGGGACAGGGGGCGGTTGGAAACACCATATATTTT
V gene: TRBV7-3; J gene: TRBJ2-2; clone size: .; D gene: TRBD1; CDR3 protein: CASRTGTGNTGELFF; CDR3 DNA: TGTGCCAGCAGGACCGGGACAGGGAACACCGGGGAGCTGTTTTTT
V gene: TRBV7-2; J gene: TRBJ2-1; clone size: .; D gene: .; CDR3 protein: CASSLPDSNEQFF; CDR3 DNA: TGTGCCAGCAGCTTACCCGACTCGAATGAGCAGTTCTTC
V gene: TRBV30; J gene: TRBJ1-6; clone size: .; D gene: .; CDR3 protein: CAWSAGDFRNSPLHF; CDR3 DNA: TGTGCCTGGAGTGCCGGGGACTTCAGGAATTCACCCCTCCACTTT
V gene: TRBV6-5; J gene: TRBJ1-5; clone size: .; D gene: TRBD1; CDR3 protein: CASRTGTGDTRPQHF; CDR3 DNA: TGTGCCAGCAGGACCGGGACAGGGGACACTAGGCCCCAGCATTTT
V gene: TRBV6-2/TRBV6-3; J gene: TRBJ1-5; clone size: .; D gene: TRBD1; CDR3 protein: CASSVMRQGGHQPQHF; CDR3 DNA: TGTGCCAGCAGTGTTATGCGACAGGGGGGGCATCAGCCCCAGCATTTT
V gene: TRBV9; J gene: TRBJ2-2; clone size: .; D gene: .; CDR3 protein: CASSVIPSGANTGELFF; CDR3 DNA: TGTGCCAGCAGCGTAATCCCCTCCGGGGCGAACACCGGGGAGCTGTTTTTT
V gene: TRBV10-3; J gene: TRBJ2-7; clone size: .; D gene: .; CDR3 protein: CAISESSGTPYEQYF; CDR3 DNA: TGTGCCATCAGTGAGTCTTCTGGGACTCCTTACGAGCAGTACTTC
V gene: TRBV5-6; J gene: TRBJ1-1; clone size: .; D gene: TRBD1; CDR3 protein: CASSDRDNTEAFF; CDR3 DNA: TGTGCCAGCAGCGACAGGGACAACACTGAAGCTTTCTTT
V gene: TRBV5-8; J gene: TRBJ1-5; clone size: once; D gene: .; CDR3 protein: CASSLGGGPGSNQPQHF; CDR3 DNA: TGTGCCAGCAGCTTGGGAGGAGGCCCGGGGAGCAATCAGCCCCAGCATTTT
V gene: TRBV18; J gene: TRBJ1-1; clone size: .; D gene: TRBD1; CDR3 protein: CASSPWGQGQNTEAFF; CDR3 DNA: TGTGCCAGCTCACCTTGGGGACAGGGGCAGAACACTGAAGCTTTCTTT
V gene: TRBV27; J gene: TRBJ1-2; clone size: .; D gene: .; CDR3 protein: CASSLIPNYGYTF; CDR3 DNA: TGTGCCAGCAGTTTAATCCCGAACTATGGCTACACCTTC
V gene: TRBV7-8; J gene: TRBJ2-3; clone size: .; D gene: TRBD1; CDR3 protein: CASSRTGITDTQYF; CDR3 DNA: TGTGCCAGCAGCAGGACAGGAATCACAGATACGCAGTATTTT
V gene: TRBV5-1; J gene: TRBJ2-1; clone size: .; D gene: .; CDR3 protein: CASSGTGTSYNEQFF; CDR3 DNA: TGCGCCAGCAGCGGAACCGGGACATCCTACAATGAGCAGTTCTTC
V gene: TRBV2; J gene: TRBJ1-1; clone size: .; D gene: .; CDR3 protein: CASRGRDSTEAFF; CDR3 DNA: TGTGCCAGCCGAGGGAGGGATTCCACTGAAGCTTTCTTT
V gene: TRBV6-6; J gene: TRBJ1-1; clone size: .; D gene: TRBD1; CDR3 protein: CASGGQGATEAFF; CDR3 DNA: TGTGCCAGCGGTGGGCAGGGGGCGACTGAAGCTTTCTTT
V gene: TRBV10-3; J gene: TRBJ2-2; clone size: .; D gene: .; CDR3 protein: CAIAARGAPTGELFF; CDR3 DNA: TGTGCCATCGCCGCCAGGGGGGCGCCCACCGGGGAGCTGTTTTTT
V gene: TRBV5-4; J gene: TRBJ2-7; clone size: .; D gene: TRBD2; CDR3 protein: CASSPNSLAGGFSYEQYF; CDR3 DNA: TGTGCCAGCAGCCCTAACTCACTAGCGGGAGGGTTCTCCTACGAGCAGTACTTC
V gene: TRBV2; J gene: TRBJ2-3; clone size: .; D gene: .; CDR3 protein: CASSEFRGTDTQYF; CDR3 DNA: TGTGCCAGCAGTGAATTTAGGGGGACAGATACGCAGTATTTT
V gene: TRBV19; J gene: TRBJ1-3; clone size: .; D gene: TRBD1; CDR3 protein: CASTELHRGIGNTIYF; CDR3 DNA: TGTGCCAGTACCGAACTACACAGGGGAATCGGAAACACCATATATTTT
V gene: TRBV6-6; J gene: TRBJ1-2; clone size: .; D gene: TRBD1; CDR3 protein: CASSRTGGYGYTF; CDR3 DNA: TGTGCCAGCAGTCGGACAGGGGGATATGGCTACACCTTC
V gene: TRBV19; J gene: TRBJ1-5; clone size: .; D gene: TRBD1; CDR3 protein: CASRGQGDQPQHF; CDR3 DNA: TGTGCCAGCCGCGGACAGGGGGATCAGCCCCAGCATTTT
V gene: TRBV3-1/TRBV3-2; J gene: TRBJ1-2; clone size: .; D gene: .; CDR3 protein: CASSHGPLGGNNYGYTF; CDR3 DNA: TGTGCCAGCAGCCACGGTCCCCTTGGGGGGAATAACTATGGCTACACCTTC
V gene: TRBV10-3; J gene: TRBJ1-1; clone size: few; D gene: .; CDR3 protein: CAIRDSLNTEAFF; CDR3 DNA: TGTGCCATCCGCGACAGCTTAAACACTGAAGCTTTCTTT
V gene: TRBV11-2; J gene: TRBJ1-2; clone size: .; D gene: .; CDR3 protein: CASSLDQRTVSYGYTF; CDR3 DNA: TGTGCCAGCAGCTTAGACCAGAGGACAGTATCCTATGGCTACACCTTC
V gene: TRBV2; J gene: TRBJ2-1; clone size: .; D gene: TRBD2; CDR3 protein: CASRLAESGDEQFF; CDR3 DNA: TGTGCCAGCCGGCTAGCGGAGTCCGGCGATGAGCAGTTCTTC
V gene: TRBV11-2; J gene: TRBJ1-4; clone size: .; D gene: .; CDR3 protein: CASSPRTPGPTNEKLFF; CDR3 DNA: TGTGCCAGCAGCCCCCGTACGCCGGGTCCAACTAATGAAAAACTGTTTTTT
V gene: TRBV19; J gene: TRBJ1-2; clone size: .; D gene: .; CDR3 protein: CASSIAPGAGYGYTF; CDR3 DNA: TGTGCCAGTAGTATAGCCCCAGGGGCGGGCTATGGCTACACCTTC
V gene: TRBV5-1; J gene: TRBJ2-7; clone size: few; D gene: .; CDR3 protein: CASSLVTDYEQYF; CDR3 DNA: TGCGCCAGCAGCTTGGTAACAGACTACGAGCAGTACTTC
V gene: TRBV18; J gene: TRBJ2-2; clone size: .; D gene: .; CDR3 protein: CASSPGQITGELFF; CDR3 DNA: TGTGCCAGCTCACCAGGACAGATCACCGGGGAGCTGTTTTTT
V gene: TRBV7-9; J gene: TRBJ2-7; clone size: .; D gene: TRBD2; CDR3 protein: CASSLDRSGGNGQYF; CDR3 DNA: TGTGCCAGCAGCTTAGATCGTAGCGGGGGAAACGGGCAGTACTTC
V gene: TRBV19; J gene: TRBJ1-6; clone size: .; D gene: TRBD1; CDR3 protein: CASSPQTGGATPLHF; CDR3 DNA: TGTGCCAGTAGTCCCCAGACAGGGGGCGCGACACCCCTCCACTTT
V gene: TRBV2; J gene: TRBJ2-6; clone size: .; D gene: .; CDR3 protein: CASSTGDFSGANVLTF; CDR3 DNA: TGTGCCAGCAGCACAGGCGATTTCTCTGGGGCCAACGTCCTGACTTTC
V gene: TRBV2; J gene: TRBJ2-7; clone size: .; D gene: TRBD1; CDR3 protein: CASNGQGESYEQYF; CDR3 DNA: TGTGCCAGCAACGGGCAGGGGGAGTCCTACGAGCAGTACTTC
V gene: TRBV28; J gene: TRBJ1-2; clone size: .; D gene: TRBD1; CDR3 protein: CASSSGTGALGGYTF; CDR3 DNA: TGTGCCAGCAGTTCGGGGACAGGGGCTTTAGGTGGCTACACCTTC
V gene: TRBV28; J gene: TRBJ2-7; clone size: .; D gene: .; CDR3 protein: CASSLDYSYEQYF; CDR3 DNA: TGTGCCAGCAGTTTAGACTACTCCTACGAGCAGTACTTC
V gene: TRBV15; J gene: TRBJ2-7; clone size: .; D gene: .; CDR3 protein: CATSRLGFSYEQYF; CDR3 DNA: TGTGCCACCAGCAGATTGGGCTTCTCCTACGAGCAGTACTTC
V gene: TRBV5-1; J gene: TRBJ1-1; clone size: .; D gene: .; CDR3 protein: CASSSATINTGTTAFF; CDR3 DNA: TGCGCCAGCAGCTCGGCAACCATAAATACCGGGACAACCGCTTTCTTT
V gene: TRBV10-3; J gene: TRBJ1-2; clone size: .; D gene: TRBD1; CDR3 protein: CAISPHPGQGSGYTF; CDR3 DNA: TGTGCCATCAGTCCCCACCCGGGACAGGGAAGCGGCTACACCTTC
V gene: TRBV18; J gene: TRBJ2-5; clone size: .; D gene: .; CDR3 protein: CASSQEAQGGKTQYF; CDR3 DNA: TGTGCCAGCTCACAAGAAGCTCAGGGGGGAAAGACCCAGTACTTC
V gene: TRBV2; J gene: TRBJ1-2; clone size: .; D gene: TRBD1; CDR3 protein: CASSSPGQGAIGYTF; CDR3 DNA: TGTGCCAGCAGTTCTCCGGGACAGGGGGCAATTGGCTACACCTTC
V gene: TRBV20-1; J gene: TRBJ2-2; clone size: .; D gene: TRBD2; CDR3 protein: CSASPSGINTGELFF; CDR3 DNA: TGCAGTGCTAGTCCTAGCGGAATCAACACCGGGGAGCTGTTTTTT
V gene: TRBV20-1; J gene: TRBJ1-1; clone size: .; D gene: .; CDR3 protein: CSASFGEGEAFF; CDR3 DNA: TGCAGTGCTAGTTTCGGGGAGGGTGAAGCTTTCTTT
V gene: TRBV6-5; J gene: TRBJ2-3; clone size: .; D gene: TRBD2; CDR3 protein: CASSRTSADTQYF; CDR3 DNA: TGTGCCAGCAGTCGGACTAGCGCAGATACGCAGTATTTT
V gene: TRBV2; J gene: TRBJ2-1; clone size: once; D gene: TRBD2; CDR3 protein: CASSEARIAGYNEQFF; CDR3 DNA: TGTGCCAGCAGTGAAGCGCGAATAGCGGGATACAATGAGCAGTTCTTC
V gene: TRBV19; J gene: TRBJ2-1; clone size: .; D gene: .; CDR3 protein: CASRLFKDTNEQFF; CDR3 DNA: TGTGCCAGTAGGCTGTTTAAGGACACCAATGAACAGTTCTTC